This T cell receptor beta chain was recovered during a study of T-cell memory formation after mild COVID-19. Study conclusions and caveats: Pre-infection memory held some responding clones, suggesting pre-existing cross-reactive T cells responded.

The V gene's germline CDR1 is MNHEY and CDR2 SMNVEV (reference sequence). The CDR3 covers 15 residues. The V segment lost 5 bases and the J segment 6 bases; nucleotides outside the gene matches: 10. This clonotype occurred a few times. Antigen specificity is unknown. TCRdb ran MiXCR on the 5' RACE reads and lists one entry per CDR3 protein. The sample comprises roughly 130,000 distinct CDR3 sequences, roughly 15% of which are singletons, and about 14% rests with the top ten. This TCR was recovered from an adult woman who had mild COVID-19 (a few samples of this study predate the infection). Cell type and time point are not known. The chain uses TRBV27 and TRBJ2-1, with 7 bases lining up with TRBD1. The material sequenced was PBMCs or a T cell subset sorted from them (not recorded which). The CDR3 region is CASSLGGTVRNEQFF. The CDR3 DNA is TGTGCCAGCAGTCTAGGGGGCACGGTTCGCAATGAGCAGTTCTTC.